The 21 T cell receptor beta chains in this list originate from one sample, sequenced in a study of a mutant IDH1 vaccine in newly diagnosed glioma. Profiled with immunoSEQ multiplex PCR; TCRdb holds only in-frame clones, not every one. The profile shows around 69,000 clones, more than 75% of them singletons. Their antigens are not known. Specified time point: week 35, safety follow-up. Doses consisted of 300 ug of mutant IDH1 20-mer peptide each, paired with topical imiquimod. The sequences come from PBMCs, collected from a glioma patient whose treatment included an IDH1 peptide vaccine. These TCRs come from a man in his thirties or forties with glioma.

The V and J genes are TRBV19 and TRBJ2-1; unclear D gene. CDR1 LNHDA and CDR2 SQIVND come from the germline V gene (reference sequence). The CDR3 runs 15 residues. Trimming stripped 6 bases from V and 9 bases from J, with 21 bases between. CDR3 nucleotides: TGTGCCAGTAGGGACCCCGGAAGGTCCTCCGGTGAGCAGTTCTTC. It translates to CASRDPGRSSGEQFF.

This chain connects TRBV19 to TRBJ2-2; tentative D call: TRBD1 (5 bases). Germline loops: CDR1 LNHDA, CDR2 SQIVND (reference sequence). CDR3 size: 13 residues. V dropped 6 bases and J dropped 1 base, with 6 bases sitting between them. CDR3 in DNA: TGTGCCAGTAGCAGGGTGAACACCGGGGAGCTGTTTTTT. Translating gives CASSRVNTGELFF.

This clone turned up a few times. The rearrangement uses TRBV27 and TRBJ1-1; D is undetermined. Germline-derived CDR1 and CDR2 are MNHEY and SMNVEV (reference sequence). V lost 2 bases and J lost 1, with 5 bases in between. This CDR3 comprises 13 residues. Here the CDR3 reads CASSLRQNTEAFF. The CDR3 nucleotides are TGTGCCAGCAGTTTAAGGCAGAACACTGAAGCTTTCTTT.

The J gene is TRBJ2-3, the V gene TRBV28, with a weak D call TRBD1 (6 bases). The CDR3 covers 15 residues. Looked up from germline, CDR1 is MDHEN and CDR2 is SYDVKM. V lost 4 bases and J lost 0, with 11 bases in between. The CDR3: CASSSRTASTDTQYF. The CDR3 nucleotides read TGTGCCAGCAGTTCCCGGACAGCTAGCACAGATACGCAGTATTTT.

The CDR3 protein is CASSQDWARGGGETQYF. In DNA form, the CDR3 reads TGTGCCAGCAGCCAAGATTGGGCGCGGGGGGGCGGAGAGACCCAGTACTTC. The chain uses TRBV4-2 and TRBJ2-5, with 9 bases aligning to TRBD2. The CDR3 spans 17 residues. Per the germline V gene, CDR1 is LGHNA and CDR2 is YNFKEQ. Trimming at V came to 0 bases and at J to 4 bases, leaving 9 bases not matched to a gene.

This sequence joins TRBV10-3 and TRBJ1-2; no clear D. The germline V gene encodes CDR1 ENHRY and CDR2 SYGVKD. There are 16 residues in the CDR3. V lost 4 bases and J lost 0, with 15 bases in between. CDR3 residues: CAISGSESLANYGYTF. In nucleotides, the CDR3 is TGTGCCATCAGTGGGTCAGAATCTTTAGCTAACTATGGCTACACCTTC.

The chain combines TRBV19 with TRBJ1-1; D gene ambiguous. The V gene lost 3 bases and the J gene lost 6 bases, with 11 bases spanning the gap. CDR3 length: 13 residues. Germline values: CDR1 LNHDA, CDR2 SQIVND (reference sequence). The CDR3: CASSIEGKSEAFF. Written as DNA, the CDR3 is TGTGCCAGTAGTATCGAAGGGAAATCTGAAGCTTTCTTT.

The rearrangement joins TRBV6-6 to TRBJ1-5; D unresolved. The CDR3 has 13 amino acids. With 4 bases removed from V and 5 bases from J, the gap between germline ends came to 9 bases. Germline assignment: CDR1 MNHNY and CDR2 SVGAGI (reference sequence). The chain's CDR3 is CASSLSPYQPQHF. CDR3 bases: TGTGCCAGCAGTTTATCGCCCTATCAGCCCCAGCATTTT.

This chain joins TRBV7-8 and TRBJ1-5; D is unresolved. V lost 5 bases to trimming and J lost 0 bases, with 20 bases between them. CDR3 length equals 18 residues. Germline loops: CDR1 SGHVS, CDR2 FQNEAQ. The CDR3 DNA is TGTGCCAGCAGCCCCCACCGACTGATCGTCTATAGCAATCAGCCCCAGCATTTT. Translated, it gives CASSPHRLIVYSNQPQHF.

The V gene is TRBV10-3, the J gene TRBJ1-2; D remains ambiguous. The CDR3 has 13 amino acids. V lost 3 bases, J lost 1 base, and 6 bases lay in between. Germline loops: CDR1 ENHRY, CDR2 SYGVKD. The CDR3 DNA sequence: TGTGCCATCAGTGAAATAGTTAACTATGGCTACACCTTC. The encoded protein is CAISEIVNYGYTF.

The V call is TRBV13, the J call TRBJ2-5, with D maybe TRBD2 (5 bases). V was pared by 5 bases and J by 2 bases, with 9 bases between. Germline V CDR1 and CDR2: PRHDT, FYEKMQ (reference sequence). This CDR3 is 13 amino acids long. This CDR3 reads CASSHRGQETQYF. For the CDR3, the DNA is TGTGCCAGCAGCCATAGAGGGCAAGAGACCCAGTACTTC.

This rearrangement joins TRBV5-1 to TRBJ1-2; 7 nucleotides line up with TRBD1. The CDR3 covers 15 residues. Germline V gene data show CDR1 as SGHRS and CDR2 as YFSETQ. Germline trimming cut 4 bases from V and 1 base from J; bases unmatched to any gene: 7. CDR3 bases: TGCGCCAGCAGCAGGGGGACAGACGATAACTATGGCTACACCTTC. Its protein product is CASSRGTDDNYGYTF.

V gene TRBV30 combines with J gene TRBJ1-6; D unclear. CDR1 and CDR2 (germline): GTSNPN, SVGIG (reference sequence). Trimming pared 2 bases from V and 10 bases from J, leaving 12 bases between. The length of the CDR3 is 13 residues. The CDR3 nucleotides read TGTGCCTGGAGTCAGATCGGGGAATCACCCCTCCACTTT. This codes for CAWSQIGESPLHF.

V and J are TRBV5-1 and TRBJ2-7; D gene uncertain. V gave up 0 bases and J gave up 3 bases, with 7 bases separating them. There are 13 residues in the CDR3. Germline V gene data show CDR1 as SGHRS and CDR2 as YFSETQ. The CDR3, as DNA: TGCGCCAGCAGCTTGGTCGACGGCTACGAGCAGTACTTC. This gives the protein CASSLVDGYEQYF.

The chain employs TRBV11-2 and TRBJ2-3; the match to TRBD1 covers 7 bases. V trimming: 6 bases; J trimming: 8 bases; junction bases outside the gene matches: 11. CDR3 length: 14 amino acids. Germline V lookup: CDR1 SGHAT, CDR2 FQNNGV. For the CDR3, the DNA is TGTGCCAGCAGGGCTCGGGCAGGGGGTGGTACGCAGTATTTT. This sequence encodes CASRARAGGGTQYF.

Here the CDR3 DNA reads TGCGCCAGCAGCCTACAGGCAACTAATGAAAAACTGTTTTTT. As protein: CASSLQATNEKLFF. The chain employs TRBV5-1 and TRBJ1-4, with D maybe TRBD1 (5 bases). The V and J ends lost 4 bases and 0 bases respectively, with 7 bases between them. This CDR3 spans 14 amino acids. Per the germline V gene, CDR1 is SGHRS and CDR2 is YFSETQ.

The rearrangement links TRBV11-2 to TRBJ2-1, with 7 bases identical to TRBD1. CDR1 SGHAT and CDR2 FQNNGV come from the germline V gene. This CDR3 contains 16 residues. Unmatched junction bases numbered 14, after V lost 5 bases and J lost 7 bases. The CDR3 spells CASSHLGRDSWNEQFF. The CDR3 bases are TGTGCCAGCAGCCATCTCGGCCGGGACAGTTGGAATGAGCAGTTCTTC.

This chain links TRBV2 with TRBJ1-2; 11 bases agree with TRBD1. V lost 7 bases and J lost 5; bases outside the gene matches: 6. The germline gives CDR1 SNHLY, CDR2 FYNNEI. The CDR3 is 14 amino acids. The CDR3 DNA follows: TGTGCCAGCACCAGAGGACAGGGGGCGTATGGCTACACCTTC. It translates to CASTRGQGAYGYTF. Drawing the rest from reference TRBV2 and TRBJ1-2, the complete variable domain is EPEVTQTPSHQVTQMGQEVILRCVPISNHLYFYWYRQILGQKVEFLVSFYNNEISEKSEIFDDQFSVERPDGSNFTLKIRSTKLEDSAMYFCASTRGQGAYGYTFGSGTRLTVV.

J is TRBJ1-2 and V is TRBV28, with D possibly matching TRBD1 (6 bases). The CDR3 is 13 amino acids. Germline CDR1 reads MDHEN; CDR2 reads SYDVKM. Trimming removed 3 bases at V and 6 bases at J, with 11 bases between. The CDR3 region has the DNA TGTGCCAGCAGTTTGGGGGGGCGGGATGGCTACACCTTC. Translated, it gives CASSLGGRDGYTF.

This chain links TRBV30 with TRBJ1-2; 7 positions agree with TRBD1. The V and J ends lost 3 bases and 4 bases, in that order; junction bases with no gene match: 2. Germline loops: CDR1 GTSNPN, CDR2 SVGIG (reference sequence). This CDR3 region has 12 residues. In nucleotides, the CDR3 is TGTGCCTGGAGCCCAGGGGGCTATGGCTACACCTTC. Translation: CAWSPGGYGYTF.

V is TRBV7-9 and J is TRBJ2-2; weak D call: TRBD2 (5 bases). The germline V gene has CDR1 SEHNR and CDR2 FQNEAQ (reference sequence). Trimming cost V 5 bases and J 4 bases, with 14 bases left between them. This CDR3 is 15 amino acids long. The CDR3 spells CASSRSRVGTGELFF. The CDR3 DNA reads TGTGCCAGCAGCCGTTCGCGGGTCGGCACCGGGGAGCTGTTTTTT.